These 22 T cell receptor beta chains share one sample of origin, sequenced in a study of T cells in Graves' hyperthyroidism and ophthalmopathy. TCR beta CDR3 sequences were amplified from RNA transcripts. A first-round RT-PCR of the TCR CDR3 used the HTBI primer set. Each CDR3 protein is one row after TCRdb ran MiXCR on the multiplex PCR reads. This sample has approximately 610,000 distinct CDR3 sequences; roughly 14% occur once, and the top ten carry about 4%. Sequenced sample: blood. These receptors were taken from a woman aged 35 to 49 with Graves' ophthalmopathy.

In this sample, this clonotype turned up many times. The rearrangement links TRBV12-3 or TRBV12-4 to TRBJ2-3; 10 bases match TRBD2. The CDR3 extends over 16 amino acids. The V and J ends lost 8 bases and 1 base, in that order; junction bases with no gene match: 9. For the CDR3, the DNA is TGTGCCAGCGGGAAGACTAGCGGGTTTGGCACAGATACGCAGTATTTT. Its protein is CASGKTSGFGTDTQYF.

This clonotype was recorded at least ten times. The chain is built from TRBV27 and TRBJ1-5; D unresolved. The CDR3 loop spans 13 amino acids. Germline assignment: CDR1 MNHEY and CDR2 SMNVEV (reference sequence). Between the trimmed V and J ends, which lost 0 bases and 5 bases, there was a span of 5 bases. The CDR3 protein is CASSLSLDQPQHF. In DNA, the CDR3 is TGTGCCAGCAGTTTATCTTTGGATCAGCCCCAGCATTTT.

This clonotype was seen a handful of times. The chain has TRBV3-1 and TRBJ1-2; D is undetermined. Germline assignment: CDR1 LGHDT and CDR2 YNNKEL (reference sequence). The length of the CDR3 is 14 residues. The V and J ends lost 0 bases and 1 base respectively, with 6 bases between them. The CDR3 sequence is CASSQDRINYGYTF. CDR3 sequence (DNA): TGTGCCAGCAGCCAAGACCGTATTAACTATGGCTACACCTTC.

This clonotype was recorded many times. The rearrangement links TRBV12-3 or TRBV12-4 to TRBJ2-4; 11 bases fit TRBD1. The V and J ends lost 5 bases and 4 bases, in that order; junction bases with no gene match: 4. This CDR3 spans 15 amino acids. The CDR3 protein is CASSVGQGVKNIQYF. The DNA of the CDR3 is TGTGCCAGCAGTGTGGGACAGGGGGTGAAAAACATTCAGTACTTC.

This clonotype showed up just a few times. The DNA of the CDR3 is TGTGCCAGCAGCTTCGGGACACCCGAGCCCGGTGGCTACACCTTC. It translates to CASSFGTPEPGGYTF. The chain uses TRBV5-6 and TRBJ1-2, with D maybe TRBD1 (6 bases). Germline V gives CDR1 SGHDT, CDR2 YYEEEE. V shed 2 bases and J shed 7 bases, with 18 bases lying between them. The CDR3 runs 15 residues. Drawing the rest from reference TRBV5-6 and TRBJ1-2, the complete variable domain is DAGVTQSPTHLIKTRGQQVTLRCSPKSGHDTVSWYQQALGQGPQFIFQYYEEEERQRGNFPDRFSGHQFPNYSSELNVNALLLGDSALYLCASSFGTPEPGGYTFGSGTRLTVV.

This clonotype was seen ten or more times. V gene TRBV7-8 combines with J gene TRBJ2-2; D not resolved. CDR1 is SGHVS and CDR2 is FQNEAQ in the germline V gene. This CDR3 has 12 amino acids. With 7 bases removed from V and 6 bases from J, the gap between germline ends came to 9 bases. The CDR3 DNA reads TGTGCCAGCATCCGGCGAGCCGGGGAGCTGTTTTTT. Protein sequence: CASIRRAGELFF. Filled out from reference TRBV7-8 and TRBJ2-2, the complete variable domain reads GAGVSQSPRYKVAKRGQDVALRCDPISGHVSLFWYQQALGQGPEFLTYFQNEAQLDKSGLPSDRFFAERPEGSVSTLKIQRTQQEDSAVYLCASIRRAGELFFGEGSRLTVL.

This clonotype was found a few times. The chain couples TRBV24-1 to TRBJ2-7, with 7 bases identical to TRBD2. With 5 bases clipped from V and 4 bases from J, the junction kept 10 bases outside the gene matches. CDR1 is KGHDR, CDR2 SFDVKD, per germline. The CDR3 is made up of 15 amino acids. The CDR3 nucleotides read TGTGCCACCAGTGGAGGGGCTAGCGGATTATACGAGCAGTACTTC. It encodes CATSGGASGLYEQYF.

This clonotype was seen a handful of times. The chain employs TRBV6-1 and TRBJ2-5; 13 bases line up with TRBD2. Trimming took 5 bases from V and 4 from J; bases not matched to a gene: 7. Germline V gene data show CDR1 as MNHNS and CDR2 as SASEGT. The CDR3 has 16 residues. Here the CDR3 reads CASSPGLAGRGETQYF. As DNA, the CDR3 is TGTGCCAGCAGTCCGGGACTAGCGGGAAGGGGAGAGACCCAGTACTTC.

The V and J genes are TRBV3-1 and TRBJ2-5; D is ambiguous. The CDR3 extends over 14 amino acids. Germline V gene lookup returns CDR1 LGHDT and CDR2 YNNKEL (reference sequence). Trimming took off 5 bases at V and 2 bases at J, with 12 bases between the two ends. The CDR3 coding sequence is TGTGCCAGCAGCTCTAGACTGATACAAGAGACCCAGTACTTC. This encodes CASSSRLIQETQYF.

This clonotype has at least ten counts. J is TRBJ1-6 and V is TRBV7-9; D remains unclear. The CDR3 sequence is 14 residues long. Germline V CDR1 and CDR2: SEHNR, FQNEAQ (reference sequence). The V end lost 5 bases, the J end lost 10 bases, and 15 bases lay between the germline ends. The CDR3 spells CASSTPSDGSPLHF. CDR3 DNA sequence: TGTGCCAGCAGCACCCCCTCGGACGGATCACCCCTCCACTTT.

The sample holds a few counts of this clonotype. This CDR3 reads CSARAGTGTPAAFF. Here the CDR3 DNA reads TGCAGTGCCAGGGCCGGGACAGGGACCCCTGCAGCTTTCTTT. The rearrangement joins TRBV20-1 to TRBJ1-1; 9 bases map to TRBD1. The CDR3 extends over 14 amino acids. V shed 6 bases and J 10 bases; nucleotides not matched to a gene: 15. CDR1 is DFQATT and CDR2 is SNEGSKA in the germline V gene (reference sequence).

This clonotype was found many times. Compared with germline, one end of the junction differs, possibly owing to a read error. The chain is built from TRBV6-1 and TRBJ2-5; D not certain. The germline V gene has CDR1 MNHNS and CDR2 SASEGT. CDR3 size: 13 residues. The CDR3 DNA is TGTGCCAGCAGGGAAGGTGGCCAAGAGACCCAGTACTTC. This encodes CASREGGQETQYF.

The table lists this clonotype with many counts. The chain uses TRBV2 and TRBJ2-7, with D perhaps being TRBD1 or TRBD2 (6 bases each). From germline, CDR1 is SNHLY and CDR2 FYNNEI. The length of the CDR3 is 14 residues. With 7 bases removed from V and 2 bases from J, the gap between germline ends came to 15 bases. This chain's CDR3 is CASIRGGGTYEQYF. The CDR3 region has the DNA TGTGCCAGCATCCGCGGAGGGGGGACCTACGAGCAGTACTTC.

The chain employs TRBV28 and TRBJ2-3; tentative D call: TRBD2 (6 bases). The germline V and J ends were trimmed by 5 bases and 6 bases, with 21 bases remaining between them. Germline lookup yields CDR1 MDHEN and CDR2 SYDVKM. The CDR3 covers 16 residues. The CDR3 coding sequence is TGTGCCAGCAGTCCCAGCACGAGCGGGTTAAGGGATACGCAGTATTTT. Protein: CASSPSTSGLRDTQYF.

The chain couples TRBV5-1 to TRBJ2-4; the D gene is possibly TRBD2 (5 bases). Trimming took off 0 bases at V and 1 base at J, with 17 bases between the two ends. This CDR3 contains 18 residues. Germline lookup yields CDR1 SGHRS and CDR2 YFSETQ. CDR3 sequence reads: CASSLGGSRNLAKNIQYF. DNA of the CDR3: TGCGCCAGCAGCTTGGGCGGGTCCCGGAATCTGGCCAAAAACATTCAGTACTTC.

The chain links TRBV5-6 to TRBJ1-1; unclear D gene. Germline lookup yields CDR1 SGHDT and CDR2 YYEEEE. V was trimmed by 3 bases and J by 6 bases, leaving 15 bases between them. CDR3 length: 14 amino acids. The CDR3 sequence is CASSSPGKIAEAFF. CDR3 nucleotide sequence: TGTGCCAGCAGCTCGCCTGGGAAGATAGCTGAAGCTTTCTTT.

This clonotype was recorded many times. The chain links TRBV2 to TRBJ2-5; unclear D gene. Trimming took 1 base from V and 5 from J, leaving 8 bases between them. Germline V gene sequence: CDR1 SNHLY, CDR2 FYNNEI. The CDR3 runs 13 residues. The CDR3 here is CASSEVPGETQYF. For the CDR3, the DNA is TGTGCCAGCAGTGAAGTTCCAGGCGAGACCCAGTACTTC.

Many counts were recorded for this clonotype. The chain couples TRBV19 to TRBJ1-5, with 7 bases matching TRBD1. Germline loops: CDR1 LNHDA, CDR2 SQIVND (reference sequence). V shed 6 bases and J 1 base; nucleotides not matched to a gene: 6. The CDR3 length is 15 residues. This chain's CDR3 is CASSDRDLSNQPQHF. DNA for the CDR3: TGTGCCAGTAGCGACAGGGATTTGAGCAATCAGCCCCAGCATTTT.

In its sample, this clonotype was seen many times. The J gene is TRBJ1-2, the V gene TRBV4-1; D call uncertain. CDR1 is MGHRA, CDR2 YSYEKL, per germline. The CDR3 is 16 residues long. Deletions cut 0 bases from V and 4 bases from J, with 15 bases between. CDR3 in amino acids: CASSQDEYARLYGYTF. The CDR3 DNA sequence: TGCGCCAGCAGCCAAGATGAATACGCGAGGCTCTATGGCTACACCTTC.

There are many counts of this clonotype. V and J are TRBV7-8 and TRBJ2-7, with D maybe TRBD1 (6 bases). V lost 9 bases, J lost 3 bases, and 12 bases lay in between. CDR3 size: 12 residues. Per germline, CDR1 SGHVS and CDR2 FQNEAQ. CDR3 sequence reads: CASMGQDYEQYF. DNA of the CDR3: TGTGCCAGTATGGGACAAGACTACGAGCAGTACTTC.

This clonotype turned up a few times. The chain couples TRBV12-3 or TRBV12-4 to TRBJ2-7, with TRBD1 matching 7 bases. The CDR3 spans 14 residues. V dropped 7 bases and J dropped 4; count of bases not matched to a gene: 10. CDR3 residues: CASTQQGFGYEQYF. The DNA of the CDR3 is TGTGCCAGCACTCAACAGGGGTTCGGTTACGAGCAGTACTTC.

The table lists this clonotype with a few counts. The chain employs TRBV20-1 and TRBJ2-5; 7 bases line up with TRBD1. The CDR3 spans 12 residues. CDR1 is DFQATT, CDR2 SNEGSKA, per germline (reference sequence). J lost 3 bases, V lost 7 bases, and 5 bases had no gene match. CDR3: CSGTQGEETQYF. CDR3 nucleotides: TGCAGTGGCACCCAGGGGGAAGAGACCCAGTACTTC.